This passage covers 32 T cell receptor beta chains from one sample sequenced in a study of neurological immune-mediated disorders. TCRdb reanalysed the 5' RACE reads using MiXCR and keeps one entry per CDR3 protein. Among 50,000 to 85,000 distinct CDR3 sequences listed, around 5% were seen once. Sequenced material: PBMCs. The receptors here all came from a woman aged 25-40 years with multiple sclerosis.

This clonotype showed up many times. The rearrangement links TRBV24-1 to TRBJ2-2, with no clear D. Trimming removed 4 bases from V and 5 bases from J, with 7 bases in between. The CDR3 loop spans 13 amino acids. CDR1 and CDR2 from the germline V gene are KGHDR and SFDVKD. The DNA of the CDR3 is TGTGCCACCAGTGACGCCTATACCGGGGAGCTGTTTTTT. Translated: CATSDAYTGELFF.

This chain connects TRBV20-1 to TRBJ2-1, with a possible D match to TRBD2 (7 bases). The V gene lost 0 bases and the J gene lost 4 bases, with 16 bases spanning the gap. CDR3 size: 16 residues. The V gene's germline CDR1 is DFQATT and CDR2 SNEGSKA (reference sequence). The DNA for the CDR3 is TGCAGTGCTAGAGATAGGGGGGGGGCATTTTACAATGAGCAGTTCTTC. This sequence encodes CSARDRGGAFYNEQFF.

This clonotype was counted many times. J is TRBJ2-5 and V is TRBV5-1; D tentatively reads TRBD1 or TRBD2 (5 bases each). This CDR3 has 15 residues. V lost 4 bases to trimming and J lost 6 bases, with 19 bases between them. CDR1 SGHRS and CDR2 YFSETQ come from the germline V gene. The CDR3 DNA is TGCGCCAGCAGCCTCGTTGTCGGGGCCAGGAAGACCCAGTACTTC. As protein: CASSLVVGARKTQYF.

A few counts support this clonotype. The rearrangement uses TRBV13 and TRBJ1-1; perhaps TRBD1 as D (5 bases). Germline lookup yields CDR1 PRHDT and CDR2 FYEKMQ (reference sequence). This CDR3 comprises 14 residues. Trimming cost V 3 bases and J 4 bases, with 12 bases left between them. The CDR3 loop reads CASSLGGQFTEAFF. The CDR3 DNA is TGTGCCAGCAGCTTGGGCGGACAATTCACTGAAGCTTTCTTT.

This clonotype was observed many times. V usage is TRBV29-1 and J usage is TRBJ1-2; 9 positions agree with TRBD1. V was clipped by 5 bases and J by 2 bases; unmatched bases: 6. CDR1 SQVTM and CDR2 ANQGSEA come from the germline V gene. This CDR3 spans 14 amino acids. CDR3 nucleotide sequence: TGCAGCGTTCTTATGACAGGGGGAAACTATGGCTACACCTTC. It is translated as CSVLMTGGNYGYTF.

There are a few counts of this clonotype. The V and J genes are TRBV4-1 and TRBJ1-6; D not certain. The CDR3 length is 14 residues. Deletions cut 1 base from V and 10 bases from J, with 11 bases between. Per germline, CDR1 MGHRA and CDR2 YSYEKL. The CDR3 nucleotides are TGCGCCAGCAGCCAAGGGGAAAGCGACTCACCCCTCCACTTT. The encoded protein is CASSQGESDSPLHF.

This clonotype was seen many times. The J gene is TRBJ2-1, the V gene TRBV20-1; perhaps TRBD1 as D (5 bases). Germline V gene lookup returns CDR1 DFQATT and CDR2 SNEGSKA (reference sequence). V gave up 6 bases and J gave up 6 bases, with 18 bases separating them. CDR3 length: 14 residues. The CDR3 bases are TGCAGTGCGTACCAGGACACATCTTCCAATGAGCAGTTCTTC. This gives the protein CSAYQDTSSNEQFF.

This clonotype was seen ten or more times. This rearrangement joins TRBV12-3 or TRBV12-4 to TRBJ2-5; TRBD1 or TRBD2 may be the D gene (6 bases each). V lost 8 bases, J lost 1 base, and 11 bases lay in between. CDR3 length: 13 residues. Written as DNA, the CDR3 is TGTGCCAGCGGGGGGCCCCGCCAAGAGACCCAGTACTTC. Protein product: CASGGPRQETQYF.

This clonotype was counted at least ten times. This rearrangement joins TRBV7-9 to TRBJ1-1; tentative D call: TRBD1 (5 bases). Deletions cut 3 bases from V and 4 bases from J, with 9 bases between. Germline-derived CDR1 and CDR2 are SEHNR and FQNEAQ (reference sequence). This CDR3 has 13 residues. CDR3 residues: CASSFQGVTEAFF. The CDR3 DNA is TGTGCCAGCAGCTTCCAGGGAGTCACTGAAGCTTTCTTT.

This clonotype was counted at least ten times. In nucleotides, the CDR3 is TGTGCCAGCAGCTTGGACCGGGGCCTCGCGGGAAACACCATATATTTT. Translating gives CASSLDRGLAGNTIYF. The chain combines TRBV5-6 with TRBJ1-3, with a possible D match to TRBD1 (5 bases). Trimming took off 0 bases at V and 4 bases at J, with 14 bases between the two ends. The CDR3 totals 16 residues. Germline CDR1 reads SGHDT; CDR2 reads YYEEEE.

The table lists this clonotype with a few counts. This sequence joins TRBV3-1 and TRBJ2-4; perhaps TRBD2 as D (7 bases). This CDR3 has 17 residues. Trimming left V 0 bases short and J 3 bases short, with 15 bases between. Looked up from germline, CDR1 is LGHDT and CDR2 is YNNKEL (reference sequence). CDR3 DNA: TGTGCCAGCAGCCAAGATGAGGGGGGGCCAGGCAAAAACATTCAGTACTTC. Encoded protein: CASSQDEGGPGKNIQYF. The full variable domain, its missing parts supplied by reference TRBV3-1 and TRBJ2-4, is DTAVSQTPKYLVTQMGNDKSIKCEQNLGHDTMYWYKQDSKKFLKIMFSYNNKELIINETVPNRFSPKSPDKAHLNLHINSLELGDSAVYFCASSQDEGGPGKNIQYFGAGTRLSVL.

This clonotype was counted many times. The chain carries TRBV3-1 and TRBJ1-1; D is perhaps TRBD1 (6 bases). V was clipped by 4 bases and J by 4 bases, with 16 bases between them. Germline V CDR1 and CDR2: LGHDT, YNNKEL (reference sequence). This CDR3 has 15 amino acids. This chain's CDR3 is CASSRGSGVGTEAFF. The DNA of the CDR3 is TGTGCCAGCAGCCGAGGATCAGGGGTAGGCACTGAAGCTTTCTTT.

This clonotype was seen at least ten times. V gene TRBV12-3 or TRBV12-4 combines with J gene TRBJ2-1, with 10 bases that match TRBD2. The CDR3 is 15 residues long. Trimming at V came to 4 bases and at J to 7 bases, leaving 7 bases not matched to a gene. CDR3 nucleotides: TGTGCCAGCAGTTCCATAGCGGGGGGTCGGAATGAGCAGTTCTTC. This codes for CASSSIAGGRNEQFF.

This clonotype has a count of ten or more. Its ends do not fully match the called genes, so a read error is possible. The chain employs TRBV5-1 and TRBJ1-6; maybe TRBD1 (5 bases). Looked up from germline, CDR1 is SGHRS and CDR2 is YFSETQ. This CDR3 region has 14 residues. The CDR3 spells CASSLPGEYSPLNF. The CDR3 DNA reads TGCGCCAGCAGCTTGCCGGGGGAATATTCACCCCTCAACTTT.

This clonotype was picked up a small number of times. The chain employs TRBV5-1 and TRBJ2-5; unclear D gene. This CDR3 region has 14 residues. CDR1 SGHRS and CDR2 YFSETQ come from the germline V gene. The V end was cut by 0 bases, the J end by 5 bases, with 11 bases between. In DNA form, the CDR3 reads TGCGCCAGCAGCTTGGAGACAACCGGGGAGACCCAGTACTTC. Amino acid sequence: CASSLETTGETQYF.

This clonotype occurred a few times. This could be a read error, since a much larger clone is one nucleotide away. The chain couples TRBV10-3 to TRBJ2-3; no firm D call. The germline V gene has CDR1 ENHRY and CDR2 SYGVKD. Trimming cost V 10 bases and J 5 bases, with 10 bases left between them. The CDR3 loop spans 11 amino acids. The DNA for the CDR3 is TGTGCCACCATGTTATTAGATACGCAGTATTTT. It codes for CATMLLDTQYF.

This clonotype was counted many times. V usage is TRBV7-2 and J usage is TRBJ2-5; 8 nucleotides match TRBD2. The CDR3 runs 14 residues. The germline CDR1 and CDR2 sequences are SGHTA and FQGNSA. V shed 5 bases, J shed 3 bases, and the junction held 5 bases outside the gene matches. Here the CDR3 DNA reads TGTGCCAGCAGCCTCGGACTAGCCGAAGAGACCCAGTACTTC. This gives the protein CASSLGLAEETQYF.

In its sample, this clonotype was seen a few times. The chain joins TRBV5-5 to TRBJ2-5, with 7 positions matching TRBD1. With 0 bases clipped from V and 4 bases from J, the junction kept 9 bases outside the gene matches. This CDR3 comprises 16 residues. CDR1 is SGHKS, CDR2 YYEKEE, per germline (reference sequence). The chain's CDR3 is CASSLGVRGFRETQYF. In DNA, the CDR3 is TGTGCCAGCAGCTTGGGAGTCAGGGGGTTCCGAGAGACCCAGTACTTC. The whole variable domain, filled in from reference TRBV5-5 and TRBJ2-5, reads DAGVTQSPTHLIKTRGQQVTLRCSPISGHKSVSWYQQVLGQGPQFIFQYYEKEERGRGNFPDRFSARQFPNYSSELNVNALLLGDSALYLCASSLGVRGFRETQYFGPGTRLLVL.

This clonotype was counted many times. The rearrangement links TRBV20-1 to TRBJ2-1, with TRBD2 matching over 12 bases. CDR1 and CDR2 (germline): DFQATT, SNEGSKA (reference sequence). CDR3 size: 16 residues. Germline trimming cut 6 bases from V and 8 bases from J; bases unmatched to any gene: 14. The CDR3 reads CSADFYLAGGQDEQFF. CDR3 in DNA: TGCAGTGCCGATTTCTACCTAGCGGGGGGGCAGGATGAGCAGTTCTTC.

The sample holds many counts of this clonotype. This chain links TRBV6-5 with TRBJ2-7; TRBD1 is a possible D gene (5 bases). Germline V gene sequence: CDR1 MNHEY, CDR2 SVGAGI. V lost 5 bases to trimming and J lost 1 base, with 9 bases between them. This CDR3 is built from 13 residues. Written as DNA, the CDR3 is TGTGCCAGCAGTGCCAGGGAATCCTACGAGCAGTACTTC. Translation: CASSARESYEQYF.

This clonotype was seen many times. This rearrangement joins TRBV20-1 to TRBJ2-3; 9 bases match TRBD1. The V segment lost 6 bases and the J segment 0 bases; nucleotides outside the gene matches: 4. The CDR3 contains 14 residues. From germline, CDR1 is DFQATT and CDR2 SNEGSKA (reference sequence). Here the CDR3 reads CSAHGQGSTDTQYF. In DNA form, the CDR3 reads TGCAGTGCACATGGACAGGGGAGCACAGATACGCAGTATTTT.

This clonotype was observed at least ten times. This chain uses TRBV10-3 with TRBJ2-5; D gene unclear. The V gene lost 10 bases and the J gene lost 5 bases, with 11 bases spanning the gap. The V gene's germline CDR1 is ENHRY and CDR2 SYGVKD. The length of the CDR3 is 11 residues. CDR3 in DNA: TGTGCCACCAAGCTGGAGGAGACCCAGTACTTC. Its protein is CATKLEETQYF.

This clonotype showed up many times. The chain recombines TRBV13 with TRBJ1-1, with D maybe TRBD1 (6 bases). This CDR3 has 15 amino acids. From germline, CDR1 is PRHDT and CDR2 FYEKMQ (reference sequence). Trimming pared 5 bases from V and 1 base from J, leaving 14 bases between. This chain's CDR3 is CASSTRTVTNTEAFF. The DNA for the CDR3 is TGTGCCAGCAGCACACGGACAGTCACGAACACTGAAGCTTTCTTT.

This clonotype was recorded a few times. This chain joins TRBV20-1 and TRBJ2-5, with unresolved D. The CDR3 sequence is 13 residues long. V shed 3 bases and J shed 5 bases, with 13 bases lying between them. The germline CDR1 and CDR2 sequences are DFQATT and SNEGSKA (reference sequence). The CDR3 DNA follows: TGCAGTGCTAGTCGGATGCTAGGGGAGACCCAGTACTTC. As protein: CSASRMLGETQYF.

There are many counts of this clonotype. This chain uses TRBV20-1 with TRBJ2-4; 8 bases line up with TRBD2. This CDR3 is built from 14 residues. CDR1 is DFQATT and CDR2 is SNEGSKA in the germline V gene (reference sequence). V trimming: 0 bases; J trimming: 6 bases; junction bases outside the gene matches: 4. The CDR3 protein is CSARDPGGGNIQYF. The CDR3 coding sequence is TGCAGTGCTAGAGACCCGGGGGGGGGAAACATTCAGTACTTC.

This clonotype was counted ten times or more. This chain uses TRBV20-1 with TRBJ2-5; TRBD2 aligns across 9 bases. Per germline, CDR1 DFQATT and CDR2 SNEGSKA (reference sequence). Trimming cost V 1 base and J 4 bases; bases outside gene matches: 7. CDR3 length: 15 residues. Written as DNA, the CDR3 is TGCAGTGCTAGAGCCGGCGGGGGGGCCTCAGAGACCCAGTACTTC. It yields the protein CSARAGGGASETQYF.

This clonotype was detected many times. The chain combines TRBV24-1 with TRBJ1-5; D possibly corresponds to TRBD1 (5 bases). V was pared by 5 bases and J by 1 base, with 5 bases between. The CDR3 contains 13 residues. Germline CDR1 KGHDR, CDR2 SFDVKD. Written as DNA, the CDR3 is TGTGCCACCAGTGCAGGGAGCAATCAGCCCCAGCATTTT. Protein product: CATSAGSNQPQHF.

Note on this clonotype: A much larger clonotype is one base distant, so this may be a read error. The chain employs TRBV20-1 and TRBJ1-5; D may be TRBD1 (5 bases). V gave up 4 bases and J gave up 3 bases, with 10 bases separating them. CDR3 length: 13 amino acids. From germline, CDR1 is DFQATT and CDR2 SNEGSKA (reference sequence). CDR3 bases: TGCAGTGCTATCTCCGGGACCAATCAGCCCCAGCATTTT. As protein: CSAISGTNQPQHF.

Only a few counts were recorded for this clonotype. The J gene is TRBJ2-3, the V gene TRBV7-6; 7 bases match TRBD1. V gave up 5 bases and J gave up 0 bases; unmatched junction bases: 8. CDR3 size: 16 residues. Germline V gives CDR1 SGHVS, CDR2 FNYEAQ. CDR3 region: CASSPSTGRSTDTQYF. CDR3 in DNA: TGTGCCAGCAGCCCGTCGACAGGGCGCAGCACAGATACGCAGTATTTT.

This rearrangement joins TRBV6-5 to TRBJ2-5; tentative D call: TRBD2 (5 bases). V gave up 8 bases and J gave up 5 bases, with 18 bases separating them. Germline CDR1 is MNHEY and CDR2 is SVGAGI. This CDR3 comprises 14 residues. The CDR3 loop is CASGPGIAAETQYF. The CDR3 DNA sequence: TGTGCCAGCGGGCCGGGAATAGCTGCGGAGACCCAGTACTTC.

This clonotype appeared a few times. V is TRBV10-3 and J is TRBJ1-5; TRBD1 matches at 7 bases. CDR1 is ENHRY, CDR2 SYGVKD, per germline. The trim removed 3 bases at V and 6 bases at J, leaving 5 bases unmatched. This CDR3 spans 14 amino acids. The CDR3 region is CAISERGGLQPQHF. As DNA, the CDR3 is TGTGCCATCAGTGAAAGAGGGGGCCTTCAGCCCCAGCATTTT.

There are a few counts of this clonotype. The V and J genes are TRBV11-2 and TRBJ1-5; D uncertain. This CDR3 spans 15 amino acids. Trimming took off 0 bases at V and 7 bases at J, with 13 bases between the two ends. CDR1 is SGHAT, CDR2 FQNNGV, per germline. CDR3 protein: CASSLDTGIGQPQHF. In DNA form, the CDR3 reads TGTGCCAGCAGCTTAGATACGGGGATAGGGCAGCCCCAGCATTTT.